This section outlines one T cell receptor (beta chain) sequence together with its context. These data come from a study of blood T cell repertoires in COVID-19. The CDR3 spans 14 residues. Germline V gene data show CDR1 as SNHLY and CDR2 as FYNNEI. V lost 9 bases, J lost 6 bases, and 6 bases stayed unmatched. Clones were read by immunoSEQ multiplex PCR, and TCRdb kept only the in-frame ones, dropping some. Here the sample spans 65,000 to 90,000 clones, 91% being singletons. This receptor was identified in a human donor in a cohort sampled during active COVID-19. V gene TRBV2 combines with J gene TRBJ2-3; 13 bases align to TRBD2. Sequencing input: peripheral blood. The CDR3 bases are TGTGCCAGTAAACGGACTAGCGGGGGTGATACGCAGTATTTT. It yields the protein CASKRTSGGDTQYF.